The T cell receptor (beta chain) described here comes from a study of T cell responses to AZD1222 COVID-19 vaccine (dated by TCRdb to 2020 to 2022). Background for the entire study: A total of 233 trial participants underwent TCR sequencing, of whom about 210 had received two doses of AZD1222 and around 25 had received two doses of the MenACWY control vaccine. Trial participants were enrolled by age into subgroups of 18-55, 56-69 and 70-plus years, and around 140, 26 and 57 TCR-sequenced participants, respectively, were included in these subgroups. Study-level results and caveats: CD4 TCRs associated with the vaccine covered the entire spike protein, and the dominant responses were in regions 160-218 and 743-854. A significant rise in spike-specific TCR breadth and depth was observed after two AZD1222 doses relative to day 0 and relative to MenACWY recipients. Nearly half of unique spike-specific TCRs reportedly recognized epitopes outside regions mutated in the B.1.351 and B.1.1.7 variants. Because no day 14 peak-response samples were available, repertoires were characterized only after the peak T cell response. Most participants were white British and females outnumbered males, and the authors suggested that clonal diversity may have been underestimated. The 56-69-year group was small, and its depth increase did not reach significance, likely because of low power. Conclusions about previously exposed vaccinees were limited because only six AZD1222 recipients were SARS-CoV-2 seropositive at baseline.

Notes on this clone: Its antigen target is currently unknown. Within one base of it there is no much larger clone, and no base qualities were kept.

The CDR3 regions of human TCRbeta chains were analyzed by immunosequencing. From the authors' description of their analysis: Repertoire TCRs were checked for matches against a reference library of SARS-CoV-2-specific TCRs that had been generated using the MIRA antigen-specificity platform. Breadth meant the fraction of unique TCRs that were SARS-CoV-2-associated, whereas depth meant the fraction of total T cells that were SARS-CoV-2-associated. Using the MIRA data, every spike-specific TCR was mapped to the spike region that the TCR reacted to and assigned to either a CD4 or a CD8 class. Log10-transformed breadth and depth values were compared by one-way ANOVA with Sidak's multiple comparisons tests. The source is immuneACCESS, and TCRdb retained only in-frame sequences with V and J called. Part of the clones is not carried over; for the studies checked, unresolved V genes explain less than half of this, and the remainder is unexplained. D and trimming come from the DNA, and the V and J calls and clone size come from that table. The sample table contains about 72,000 clones; only one count was recorded for 70% to 90% of them. The top ten hold about 28% of the sample.

The germline V gene gives CDR1 as SNHLY and CDR2 as FYNNEI. The germline ends are 16 bases apart after V is trimmed by 4 bases and J by 6 bases. From cysteine to phenylalanine, the CDR3 is 15 amino acids long. CDR3 DNA only is kept here, 45 bases in frame from base 1. The time point label corresponds to: about 28 days (+/-7) after the second vaccine dose. Because spike-specific TCR depth and breadth did not differ between the two schedules, AZD1222 recipients who got a second dose at roughly 4 weeks were pooled with those who got a second dose at roughly 12 weeks. The vaccinee samples were drawn from two UK trials, COV001 and COV002, one of which was a single-blind randomized controlled phase 2/3 trial testing AZD1222 (ChAdOx1 nCoV-19) in healthy adults. For TCRbeta chain sequencing, PBMC samples from trial participants were taken at day 0 and at day 28 after the second dose.

Sequences were derived from peripheral blood, sampled 28 days after the second AZD1222 dose. The chain was built from TRBV2 and TRBJ2-4; possibly the D gene is TRBD1, per 5 matching bases. This receptor was obtained from an adult who received the AZD1222 COVID-19 vaccine. CDR3 region: CASSAGSGKGNIQYF. DNA sequence: TGTGCCAGCAGTGCTGGGTCAGGGAAAGGAAACATTCAGTACTTC. Full variable domain (CDR3 extended with the reference TRBV2 and TRBJ2-4 proteins): EPEVTQTPSHQVTQMGQEVILRCVPISNHLYFYWYRQILGQKVEFLVSFYNNEISEKSEIFDDQFSVERPDGSNFTLKIRSTKLEDSAMYFCASSAGSGKGNIQYFGAGTRLSVL.